These 28 T cell receptor beta chains came from one sample sequenced in a study of PD-1 blockade in mismatch repair-deficient tumors. Libraries were prepared by immunoSEQ multiplex PCR; TCRdb keeps only in-frame clonotypes and omits some of them. The profile shows around 40,000 clones, roughly 83% of them singletons. Sequences were derived from PBMCs, sampled approximately 41 weeks after starting pembrolizumab. The source of these receptors is an adult with mismatch repair-deficient cancer.

The J gene is TRBJ1-5, the V gene TRBV19; D remains unclear. Germline V CDR1 and CDR2: LNHDA, SQIVND (reference sequence). The CDR3 spans 16 residues. V was shortened by 3 bases and J by 0 bases, with 12 bases between the two germline ends. The CDR3 is CASSIPTKVSNQPQHF. CDR3 DNA sequence: TGTGCCAGTAGTATCCCGACTAAGGTTAGCAATCAGCCCCAGCATTTT.

This chain joins TRBV7-2 and TRBJ2-1; a possible D gene is TRBD1 (6 bases). The germline V gene has CDR1 SGHTA and CDR2 FQGNSA. Between the trimmed V and J ends, which lost 2 bases and 7 bases, there was a span of 18 bases. There are 16 residues in the CDR3. The CDR3 DNA reads TGTGCCAGCAGCTTAAGAGGGAGACTTAGGGGGAATGAGCAGTTCTTC. Encoded protein: CASSLRGRLRGNEQFF.

This clone was counted a single time. The genes are TRBV6-5 and TRBJ1-2; D is ambiguous. Germline V gene data show CDR1 as MNHEY and CDR2 as SVGAGI. The CDR3 spans 14 residues. Trimming took 5 bases from V and 4 from J, leaving 14 bases between them. CDR3 nucleotides: TGTGCCAGCAGTCCCGGAGGCCTCTTCTATGGCTACACCTTC. Protein product: CASSPGGLFYGYTF.

The V gene is TRBV5-1, the J gene TRBJ2-6; 8 nucleotides agree with TRBD1. CDR3 length: 20 amino acids. V lost 0 bases, J lost 3 bases, and 14 bases stayed unmatched. The germline gives CDR1 SGHRS, CDR2 YFSETQ. The CDR3 sequence: CASSLVPGTGTGSGANVLTF. DNA of the CDR3: TGCGCCAGCAGCTTGGTCCCCGGGACCGGGACAGGTAGTGGGGCCAACGTCCTGACTTTC.

V gene TRBV2 combines with J gene TRBJ2-2; 8 bases are shared with TRBD2. There are 15 residues in the CDR3. The V and J ends lost 4 bases and 2 bases, in that order; junction bases with no gene match: 3. Germline assignment: CDR1 SNHLY and CDR2 FYNNEI. The CDR3 region has the DNA TGTGCCAGCAGTGGGAGCGGGGGCAACACCGGGGAGCTGTTTTTT. Translated: CASSGSGGNTGELFF.

The chain recombines TRBV4-2 with TRBJ2-4; 9 bases are shared with TRBD2. The junction had 12 bases not matched to a gene; V was cut back by 4 bases and J by 8 bases. There are 16 residues in the CDR3. In germline, CDR1 is LGHNA, CDR2 YNFKEQ. CDR3 sequence reads: CASSPETGTSYDIQYF. CDR3 sequence (DNA): TGTGCCAGCAGCCCAGAAACCGGGACTAGCTATGACATTCAGTACTTC.

V and J are TRBV6-1 and TRBJ1-4, with 7 bases lining up with TRBD1. Trimming took 8 bases from V and 6 from J; bases not matched to a gene: 9. The germline V gene encodes CDR1 MNHNS and CDR2 SASEGT. This CDR3 spans 14 amino acids. DNA for the CDR3: TGTGCCAGCCGTTCGGGGCAGGGGGATGAAAAACTGTTTTTT. It encodes CASRSGQGDEKLFF.

The J gene is TRBJ2-1, the V gene TRBV30, with 8 bases identical to TRBD2. The CDR3 is made up of 13 amino acids. In germline, CDR1 is GTSNPN, CDR2 SVGIG (reference sequence). The junction had 3 bases not matched to a gene; V was cut back by 4 bases and J by 4 bases. The CDR3 DNA reads TGTGCCTGGAAGGCTAGCGGGTACAATGAGCAGTTCTTC. It specifies CAWKASGYNEQFF.

The chain links TRBV10-2 to TRBJ1-1; 7 bases agree with TRBD1. The CDR3 sequence is 13 residues long. The V and J ends lost 0 bases and 8 bases, in that order; junction bases with no gene match: 3. Germline V gives CDR1 WSHSY, CDR2 SAAADI. The DNA of the CDR3 is TGCGCCAGCAGTGAGTCAGTAGGGGGCGAAGCTTTCTTT. This translates into CASSESVGGEAFF.

V usage is TRBV28 and J usage is TRBJ1-2, with TRBD1 matching 10 bases. Germline CDR1 is MDHEN and CDR2 is SYDVKM. Trimming at V came to 6 bases and at J to 4 bases, leaving 8 bases not matched to a gene. This CDR3 spans 15 amino acids. The CDR3, as DNA: TGTGCCAGCAGAGAAGACAGGGGGCTTGTCTATGGCTACACCTTC. It translates to CASREDRGLVYGYTF.

The chain carries TRBV7-8 and TRBJ1-4; 8 bases are shared with TRBD1. The J segment lost 1 base and the V segment lost 5 bases, leaving 6 bases of the junction unmatched. Germline-derived CDR1 and CDR2 are SGHVS and FQNEAQ. CDR3 length: 16 residues. CDR3 DNA sequence: TGTGCCAGCAGCCTACGGGGGACAGGAACTAATGAAAAACTGTTTTTT. This gives the protein CASSLRGTGTNEKLFF.

The chain uses TRBV7-9 and TRBJ2-2, with unresolved D. This CDR3 has 16 amino acids. Germline V CDR1 and CDR2: SEHNR, FQNEAQ (reference sequence). V was cut by 1 base and J by 2 bases, with 11 bases left in between. As DNA, the CDR3 is TGTGCCAGCAGCTTAGGAGGCAGAGCCAACACCGGGGAGCTGTTTTTT. Its protein is CASSLGGRANTGELFF.

This chain connects TRBV7-5 to TRBJ2-1; the DNA was not compared with TRBD1, the D call given in the table. TRBV7-5 is termed a pseudogene. The CDR3 extends over 15 amino acids. CDR3 DNA: TGTGCCAGAAGCTCCCGGGACAGGGGACGCTATGAGCAGTTCTTC. This gives the protein CARSSRDRGRYEQFF.

V gene TRBV9 combines with J gene TRBJ2-2; TRBD2 matches 7 bases. CDR1 and CDR2 from the germline V gene are SGDLS and YYNGEE. This CDR3 region has 15 residues. V shed 3 bases and J 0 bases; nucleotides not matched to a gene: 2. CDR3 nucleotides: TGTGCCAGCAGCGCGGGACTACCGAACACCGGGGAGCTGTTTTTT. It yields the protein CASSAGLPNTGELFF.

This clone showed up just a few times. The V and J genes are TRBV19 and TRBJ2-1; the match to TRBD1 covers 8 bases. V lost 5 bases to trimming and J lost 6 bases; unmatched junction nucleotides: 6. Germline assignment: CDR1 LNHDA and CDR2 SQIVND (reference sequence). CDR3 length: 14 residues. As DNA, the CDR3 is TGTGCCAGTAGTCCTCAGGACAGGGTCAATGAGCAGTTCTTC. Protein product: CASSPQDRVNEQFF.

The CDR3 DNA sequence: TGTGCCAGCTCCCCAACGGAGGGTGAAAAACTGTTTTTT. This encodes CASSPTEGEKLFF. The chain combines TRBV18 with TRBJ1-4; the D is unclear. The length of the CDR3 is 13 residues. Germline V gives CDR1 KGHSH, CDR2 LQKENI. V was pared by 6 bases and J by 7 bases, with 12 bases between.

This chain uses TRBV7-9 with TRBJ2-1; 11 bases agree with TRBD2. Trimming removed 5 bases from V and 5 bases from J; junction bases left unmatched: 8. The CDR3 loop spans 16 amino acids. Germline V gene lookup returns CDR1 SEHNR and CDR2 FQNEAQ (reference sequence). This chain's CDR3 is CASSRTLAGGHNEQFF. CDR3 coding DNA: TGTGCCAGCAGCCGCACTCTAGCGGGAGGCCACAATGAGCAGTTCTTC.

Here the CDR3 DNA reads TGTGCCAGCAGAGACAGCTATCAGCCCCAGCATTTT. Amino acids: CASRDSYQPQHF. J is TRBJ1-5 and V is TRBV28; possibly TRBD1 for D (5 bases). The CDR3 runs 12 residues. V was shortened by 6 bases and J by 5 bases, with 8 bases between the two germline ends. Germline V gene sequence: CDR1 MDHEN, CDR2 SYDVKM.

This clone was seen only once. The chain employs TRBV2 and TRBJ2-5; 7 bases line up with TRBD2. Per germline, CDR1 SNHLY and CDR2 FYNNEI. Unmatched junction bases numbered 4, after V lost 6 bases and J lost 3 bases. The length of the CDR3 is 13 residues. The CDR3 bases are TGTGCCAGCAGGGGGGGGTACGAAGAGACCCAGTACTTC. Residues: CASRGGYEETQYF.

This clone was observed a single time. The V gene is TRBV2, the J gene TRBJ2-1; perhaps TRBD2 as D (6 bases). CDR3 length: 15 residues. Germline V lookup: CDR1 SNHLY, CDR2 FYNNEI. Trimming pared 4 bases from V and 10 bases from J, leaving 20 bases between. The CDR3 loop reads CASSGLVLSPNEQFF. In DNA form, the CDR3 reads TGTGCCAGCAGTGGACTAGTTTTGAGCCCTAACGAGCAGTTCTTC. The variable domain in full, with the rest retrieved from reference TRBV2 and TRBJ2-1, is EPEVTQTPSHQVTQMGQEVILRCVPISNHLYFYWYRQILGQKVEFLVSFYNNEISEKSEIFDDQFSVERPDGSNFTLKIRSTKLEDSAMYFCASSGLVLSPNEQFFGPGTRLTVL.

This clone was seen more than once but under ten times. The chain joins TRBV28 to TRBJ1-1; D is unclear. V was pared by 2 bases and J by 7 bases, with 11 bases between. The germline V gene encodes CDR1 MDHEN and CDR2 SYDVKM. The CDR3 has 13 amino acids. The CDR3 DNA is TGTGCCAGCAGTTTACTCCCAGTGAATGAAGCTTTCTTT. Its protein is CASSLLPVNEAFF.

The V call is TRBV2, the J call TRBJ1-1, with no clear D. CDR3 length equals 15 residues. The V end was cut by 4 bases, the J end by 1 base, with 13 bases between. The germline CDR1 and CDR2 sequences are SNHLY and FYNNEI. CDR3 sequence (DNA): TGTGCCAGCAGTGGGAGGGCAGGAGAGAACACTGAAGCTTTCTTT. This gives the protein CASSGRAGENTEAFF.

In this sample, this clone turned up a few times. The gene calls are TRBV29-1 and TRBJ2-7, with 8 bases identical to TRBD1. V lost 2 bases, J lost 4 bases, and 4 bases stayed unmatched. CDR1 and CDR2 (germline): SQVTM, ANQGSEA. The CDR3 consists of 13 residues. CDR3 DNA: TGCAGCGTTGAATCCCGACAGGGGTACGAGCAGTACTTC. Its translation: CSVESRQGYEQYF.

The gene calls are TRBV5-6 and TRBJ1-2, with a tentative D call TRBD1 (6 bases). This CDR3 is built from 15 residues. Germline V CDR1 and CDR2: SGHDT, YYEEEE. Trimming shortened V by 1 base and J by 6 bases, and 16 bases separated the two germline ends. CDR3 sequence (DNA): TGTGCCAGCAGCTTGACCGGGACACGGCTACATGGCTACACCTTC. Translated: CASSLTGTRLHGYTF.

V usage is TRBV6-1 and J usage is TRBJ2-1, with 8 bases matching TRBD2. Germline-derived CDR1 and CDR2 are MNHNS and SASEGT. With V trimmed by 8 bases and J by 8 bases, 11 bases remained unmatched. This CDR3 region has 14 residues. In nucleotides, the CDR3 is TGTGCCAGCCCGGGACTAGATGATTACGATGAGCAGTTCTTC. The encoded protein is CASPGLDDYDEQFF.

This rearrangement joins TRBV28 to TRBJ2-5; 11 bases match TRBD1. The CDR3 is 15 residues long. V lost 6 bases to trimming and J lost 7 bases; unmatched junction nucleotides: 10. CDR1 is MDHEN and CDR2 is SYDVKM in the germline V gene. CDR3 sequence reads: CASSKPGQGVVTQYF. CDR3 nucleotide sequence: TGTGCCAGCAGCAAACCGGGACAGGGGGTAGTGACCCAGTACTTC.

This sequence joins TRBV12-2 and TRBJ2-3; TRBD2, the table's D call, was not compared with the DNA. TRBV12-2 constitutes a pseudogene. This CDR3 has 18 residues. The CDR3 protein is CASRLGTLGGSGTDTQYF. The CDR3 DNA reads TGTGCAAGTCGCTTAGGGACTTTGGGCGGGAGTGGAACAGATACGCAGTATTTT.

The chain carries TRBV5-1 and TRBJ1-4, with a tentative D call TRBD1 (6 bases). V was pared by 4 bases and J by 7 bases, with 14 bases between. The CDR3 loop spans 14 amino acids. Germline V lookup: CDR1 SGHRS, CDR2 YFSETQ. CDR3 nucleotides: TGCGCCAGCAGCAAGGACAGCGCCCTTGAAAAACTGTTTTTT. Translation gives CASSKDSALEKLFF.